This T cell receptor beta chain comes out of a study of T-cell reconstitution after alpha-beta-depleted transplantation in children. The CDR3 has 13 residues. Germline lookup yields CDR1 MDHEN and CDR2 SYDVKM. V shed 3 bases and J shed 7 bases, with 10 bases lying between them. As for this clonotype: No antigen is known for it.

Findings and caveats of the study: Several hundred rapidly expanded clones from non-depleted graft cells reportedly supplied alpha-beta T cells about two months post-transplant. Day-60 TCRbeta diversity that was high in some patients was derived from surviving recipient T cells and thymic progenitors.

Unique molecular identifiers were incorporated into the prepared TCRbeta library. TCRdb redid the calling of the PCR reads with MiXCR, one entry per CDR3 protein. The sample yields approximately 800,000 distinct CDR3 sequences, about 15% seen once. The chain employs TRBV28 and TRBJ2-1; D may be TRBD1 (6 bases). This clonotype was obtained from a male patient younger than 18 who had a stem cell transplant for acute lymphoblastic leukemia, so the T cells may come from the graft donor. The sequenced sample was PBMCs, mostly from graft donor cells, obtained 360 days after TCRalphabeta/CD19-depleted stem cell transplant. The CDR3 spells CASSFSGVNEQFF. The CDR3 nucleotides read TGTGCCAGCAGTTTCTCAGGGGTTAATGAGCAGTTCTTC.